These 9 T cell receptor beta chains were sequenced from one sample in a study of OX40 agonist ivuxolimab in advanced cancers. The library was prepared using the immunoSEQ multiplex PCR assay. TCRdb took over this immuneACCESS table, retaining in-frame rearrangements with V and J assigned. Such tables are incomplete; in checked studies, under half of the missing clones stem from an unresolved V gene, and the remainder is unexplained. The sample data list about 70,000 clones, and 85% to 90% of these were observed just once. The ten largest clones add up to around 3% of the sample. Sample: CD4+ or CD8+ T cells sorted from blood, taken in a trial of the OX40 agonist ivuxolimab. The receptor set was obtained from an adult with an advanced solid tumor such as melanoma, head and neck, liver or kidney cancer.

Worth noting for this clone: The junction differs from germline at one of its ends, possibly a read error. The chain combines TRBV7-2 with TRBJ1-1; the D gene is possibly TRBD1 (5 bases). From germline, CDR1 is SGHTA and CDR2 FQGNSA. CDR3 length equals 14 residues. CDR3 sequence: CASSLTGTSTEASF. CDR3 DNA: TGTGCCAGCAGCTTAACCGGGACGTCAACTGAAGCTTCCTTT.

In this sample, this clone turned up once. J is TRBJ1-2 and V is TRBV5-5; the D is unclear. The V gene lost 4 bases and the J gene lost 4 bases, with 11 bases spanning the gap. In germline, CDR1 is SGHKS, CDR2 YYEKEE (reference sequence). The CDR3 sequence is 13 residues long. The CDR3 DNA sequence: TGTGCCAGCAGCCCCCAAGGAGCCTATGGCTACACCTTC. It yields the protein CASSPQGAYGYTF.

The chain employs TRBV5-4 and TRBJ2-5, with D unclear. This CDR3 is built from 14 residues. V was pared by 1 base and J by 5 bases, with 12 bases between. Germline V gives CDR1 SGHNT, CDR2 YYREEE (reference sequence). The DNA of the CDR3 is TGTGCCAGCAGCTTGTGGGCTTCTGGGGAGACCCAGTACTTC. Encoded protein: CASSLWASGETQYF.

This clone was counted a few times. Other DNA sequences in the sample encode the same CDR3. The chain is built from TRBV10-1 and TRBJ1-1; no clear D. V was clipped by 3 bases and J by 4 bases, with 3 bases between them. The CDR3 contains 11 residues. Germline lookup yields CDR1 WNHNN and CDR2 SYGVQD (reference sequence). The CDR3 DNA sequence: TGCGCCAGCAGTGAAGGCACTGAAGCTTTCTTT. Amino acids: CASSEGTEAFF.

This chain connects TRBV5-1 to TRBJ2-1; 9 bases agree with TRBD2. The CDR3 sequence is 16 residues long. From germline, CDR1 is SGHRS and CDR2 YFSETQ. The V and J ends lost 4 bases and 3 bases, in that order; junction bases with no gene match: 8. The DNA of the CDR3 is TGCGCCAGCAGCACAAGTCCTAGCGGGGACTACAATGAGCAGTTCTTC. It specifies CASSTSPSGDYNEQFF.

V gene TRBV7-2 combines with J gene TRBJ2-5; D is undetermined. V was shortened by 1 base and J by 5 bases, with 14 bases between the two germline ends. The CDR3 totals 15 residues. The V gene's germline CDR1 is SGHTA and CDR2 FQGNSA. CDR3 nucleotide sequence: TGTGCCAGCAGCTTAGGTCGCCTAGGGCATGAGACCCAGTACTTC. It is translated as CASSLGRLGHETQYF.

J is TRBJ2-5 and V is TRBV30; D might be TRBD1 or TRBD2, each matching 6 bases. V was trimmed by 3 bases and J by 5 bases, leaving 13 bases between them. The CDR3 totals 13 residues. Germline lookup yields CDR1 GTSNPN and CDR2 SVGIG (reference sequence). The CDR3 spells CAWRPGGLETQYF. The CDR3 region has the DNA TGTGCCTGGAGGCCTGGGGGGCTTGAGACCCAGTACTTC.

The V call is TRBV5-6, the J call TRBJ2-7; the match to TRBD1 covers 11 bases. The V segment lost 2 bases and the J segment 0 bases; nucleotides outside the gene matches: 10. CDR3 length: 18 amino acids. Per germline, CDR1 SGHDT and CDR2 YYEEEE. The CDR3 is CASSLGQGAWRRSYEQYF. CDR3 DNA: TGTGCCAGCAGCTTAGGACAGGGGGCCTGGCGTCGCTCCTACGAGCAGTACTTC.

The table lists this clone with a few counts. This rearrangement joins TRBV30 to TRBJ1-6, with D uncertain. Germline loops: CDR1 GTSNPN, CDR2 SVGIG (reference sequence). V shed 2 bases and J shed 13 bases, with 12 bases lying between them. This CDR3 is 12 amino acids long. The CDR3 sequence is CAWSPIKSPLHF. DNA for the CDR3: TGTGCCTGGAGTCCAATCAAGTCTCCCCTCCACTTT.